Presented here are 4 T cell receptor beta chains from one specimen sequenced in a study of control samples from healthy donors and cancer patients. Produced via immunoSEQ multiplex PCR; TCRdb's table is partial and in-frame only. The sample yields some 56,000 clones, around 95% seen once. Material for sequencing was blood. These receptors originate from a young man in good health.

This clone was seen just once. Relative to the germline gene, one junction end is altered; a read error may explain this. The gene calls are TRBV7-7 and TRBJ2-2; maybe TRBD2 (6 bases). The CDR3 extends over 14 amino acids. Germline V gene sequence: CDR1 SSHAT, CDR2 FNYEAQ (reference sequence). CDR3 sequence reads: CASSLSGQTGELFF. The CDR3 DNA reads as TGTGCTAGCAGCTTAAGCGGGCAAACGGGGGAGCTGTTTTTT.

This chain links TRBV5-1 with TRBJ1-1, with no clear D. The V gene lost 1 base and the J gene lost 0 bases, with 7 bases spanning the gap. The CDR3 sequence is 14 residues long. The V gene's germline CDR1 is SGHRS and CDR2 YFSETQ. This chain's CDR3 is CASSLTSMNTEAFF. DNA of the CDR3: TGCGCCAGCAGCTTGACAAGCATGAACACTGAAGCTTTCTTT.

The chain couples TRBV5-5 to TRBJ1-1; a weak D match, TRBD1 (6 bases). The CDR3 consists of 15 residues. Germline loops: CDR1 SGHKS, CDR2 YYEKEE (reference sequence). V gave up 0 bases and J gave up 2 bases, with 11 bases separating them. CDR3 amino acids: CASSLDGRGNTEAFF. CDR3 coding DNA: TGTGCCAGCAGCTTGGACGGCAGGGGAAACACTGAAGCTTTCTTT.

V is TRBV6-5 and J is TRBJ2-2; 11 bases line up with TRBD1. From germline, CDR1 is MNHEY and CDR2 SVGAGI. The CDR3 sequence is 14 residues long. V lost 8 bases and J lost 3; bases outside the gene matches: 2. CDR3 nucleotides: TGTGCCAGCCTGGGACAGGGGGACACCGGGGAGCTGTTTTTT. Amino acid sequence: CASLGQGDTGELFF.